A single sample is the source of the 28 T cell receptor beta chains below, sequenced in a study of blood T cells in healthy people across ages. The use of a sample-barcoded 5' primer and a J-beta primer mix characterized a second PCR of roughly 6 to 12 cycles. TCRdb recomputed calls from the 5' RACE reads with MiXCR, one row per CDR3 protein. There are about 1.8 million distinct CDR3 sequences in the sample; around half occur only once, and over 2% lies in the top ten. Input material: blood. These receptors all come from a woman aged 40 to 49 in good health.

J is TRBJ2-4 and V is TRBV27, with a tentative D call TRBD2 (7 bases). The DNA matches TRBJ2-7 better at its end, which makes the J call doubtful. Germline-derived CDR1 and CDR2 are MNHEY and SMNVEV (reference sequence). This CDR3 spans 14 amino acids. Here the CDR3 reads CASRGGGVNDEQYF. In DNA form, the CDR3 reads TGTGCCAGCCGAGGGGGGGGGGTTAACGACGAGCAGTACTTC.

The chain couples TRBV9 to TRBJ2-7; 9 nucleotides agree with TRBD1. The CDR3 contains 14 residues. CDR1 is SGDLS and CDR2 is YYNGEE in the germline V gene. V lost 8 bases to trimming and J lost 3 bases; unmatched junction nucleotides: 9. Written as DNA, the CDR3 is TGTGCCAGAGAGGGAGCGGGACAGGGCTACGAGCAGTACTTC. Its translation: CAREGAGQGYEQYF. Full variable domain (outside the CDR3, taken from reference TRBV9 and TRBJ2-7): DSGVTQTPKHLITATGQRVTLRCSPRSGDLSVYWYQQSLDQGLQFLIQYYNGEERAKGNILERFSAQQFPDLHSELNLSSLELGDSALYFCAREGAGQGYEQYFGPGTRLTVT.

The chain links TRBV12-3 or TRBV12-4 to TRBJ1-1; 10 bases agree with TRBD1. This CDR3 spans 13 amino acids. Unmatched junction bases numbered 1, after V lost 2 bases and J lost 7 bases. The DNA for the CDR3 is TGTGCCAGCAGTTTAAGGGACAGGGGTGAAGCTTTCTTT. This codes for CASSLRDRGEAFF.

The gene calls are TRBV7-2 and TRBJ2-2, with TRBD2 as a possible D gene (5 bases). The CDR3 runs to 15 residues. CDR1 is SGHTA, CDR2 FQGNSA, per germline. Trimming pared 8 bases from V and 5 bases from J, leaving 18 bases between. In DNA form, the CDR3 reads TGTGCCAGCCTACCGCGGCTAGCTCAGACCGGGGAGCTGTTTTTT. It translates to CASLPRLAQTGELFF. The full variable domain, with the rest looked up from reference TRBV7-2 and TRBJ2-2, is GAGVSQSPSNKVTEKGKDVELRCDPISGHTALYWYRQSLGQGLEFLIYFQGNSAPDKSGLPSDRFSAERTGGSVSTLTIQRTQQEDSAVYLCASLPRLAQTGELFFGEGSRLTVL.

This chain links TRBV3-1 with TRBJ2-1; 11 positions agree with TRBD2. Germline lookup yields CDR1 LGHDT and CDR2 YNNKEL (reference sequence). V shed 3 bases, J shed 3 bases, and the junction held 4 bases outside the gene matches. The CDR3 is 16 residues long. CDR3 sequence reads: CASSHPGLADYNEQFF. The CDR3 nucleotides read TGTGCCAGCAGCCACCCGGGACTAGCGGACTACAATGAGCAGTTCTTC.

Notes on this clonotype: Mismatch with germline at one junction end may stem from a read error. The chain uses TRBV6-2 or TRBV6-3 and TRBJ2-5, with TRBD1 matching over 7 bases. The CDR3 length is 15 residues. Per germline, CDR1 MNHEY and CDR2 SVGEGT. CDR3 residues: CAGSPPEARGETQYF. As DNA, the CDR3 is TGTGCCGGCAGTCCCCCCGAGGCCAGGGGGGAGACCCAGTACTTC.

J is TRBJ1-4 and V is TRBV5-4; D remains ambiguous. The germline V gene has CDR1 SGHNT and CDR2 YYREEE (reference sequence). Deletions cut 4 bases from V and 0 bases from J, with 7 bases between. This CDR3 has 14 amino acids. The DNA of the CDR3 is TGTGCCAGCAGCCCAGATGCAACTAATGAAAAACTGTTTTTT. Its translation: CASSPDATNEKLFF.

The V call is TRBV6-1, the J call TRBJ2-4; no clear D gene. CDR3 size: 17 residues. Germline CDR1 reads MNHNS; CDR2 reads SASEGT. V was shortened by 1 base and J by 1 base, with 14 bases between the two germline ends. This chain's CDR3 is CASSEGLPSGAKNIQYF. In DNA form, the CDR3 reads TGTGCCAGCAGTGAAGGGCTCCCGTCCGGGGCCAAAAACATTCAGTACTTC.

The V and J genes are TRBV3-1 and TRBJ1-2; 12 positions agree with TRBD1. Germline V gene sequence: CDR1 LGHDT, CDR2 YNNKEL (reference sequence). V shed 4 bases, J shed 7 bases, and the junction held 10 bases outside the gene matches. The CDR3 runs to 16 residues. The CDR3 reads CASSLGTGGLLAGYTF. The CDR3 coding sequence is TGTGCCAGCAGCCTAGGGACAGGGGGCCTTTTAGCTGGCTACACCTTC.

This chain joins TRBV27 and TRBJ2-3; D gene uncertain. The CDR3 has 13 amino acids. Looked up from germline, CDR1 is MNHEY and CDR2 is SMNVEV (reference sequence). Trimming removed 8 bases from V and 2 bases from J, with 11 bases in between. This CDR3 reads CASRFVATDTQYF. Written as DNA, the CDR3 is TGTGCCAGCCGGTTTGTGGCCACAGATACGCAGTATTTT.

V gene TRBV7-9 combines with J gene TRBJ2-4, with 8 bases fitting TRBD2. The CDR3 length is 17 residues. After removal of 1 base from V and 0 bases from J, the junction contained 5 bases not matched to a gene. CDR1 is SEHNR, CDR2 FQNEAQ, per germline (reference sequence). The CDR3 DNA reads as TGTGCCAGCAGCTTAGATCCGGGGGGGCTAGCCAAAAACATTCAGTACTTC. This sequence encodes CASSLDPGGLAKNIQYF.

V and J are TRBV2 and TRBJ1-5; D unclear. The CDR3 loop spans 15 amino acids. V lost 0 bases to trimming and J lost 0 bases, with 6 bases between them. Germline V gene data show CDR1 as SNHLY and CDR2 as FYNNEI. CDR3 nucleotides: TGTGCCAGCAGTGAAGCGCTGTATAGCAATCAGCCCCAGCATTTT. This gives the protein CASSEALYSNQPQHF.

The chain joins TRBV5-5 to TRBJ2-1; D is ambiguous. The DNA end lines up better with TRBJ2-7; the J call may be wrong. This CDR3 is 15 amino acids long. Germline V gene data show CDR1 as SGHKS and CDR2 as YYEKEE (reference sequence). The CDR3 loop reads CASSPQIGSYNEQYF. The CDR3 DNA reads TGTGCCAGCAGTCCTCAGATCGGGTCCTACAATGAGCAGTACTTC.

This clonotype was seen more than once but under ten times. This rearrangement joins TRBV7-8 to TRBJ1-5, with TRBD1 as a possible D gene (5 bases). This CDR3 region has 16 residues. Trimming stripped 5 bases from V and 4 bases from J, with 18 bases between. Germline V gives CDR1 SGHVS, CDR2 FQNEAQ. The DNA of the CDR3 is TGTGCCAGCAGCGCCTACAGGTGGAGGGGAAATCAGCCCCAGCATTTT. Its translation is CASSAYRWRGNQPQHF.

The V and J genes are TRBV4-2 and TRBJ1-2; D not certain. This CDR3 is 13 amino acids long. Between the trimmed V and J ends, which lost 1 base and 4 bases, there was a span of 7 bases. The germline V gene has CDR1 LGHNA and CDR2 YNFKEQ. CDR3 coding DNA: TGTGCCAGCAGCCAAGCGGACCTCTATGGCTACACCTTC. Residues: CASSQADLYGYTF.

The chain links TRBV6-5 to TRBJ2-3, with D perhaps TRBD1 (5 bases). Deletions cut 6 bases from V and 0 bases from J, with 10 bases between. This CDR3 is built from 14 residues. CDR1 MNHEY and CDR2 SVGAGI come from the germline V gene. This chain's CDR3 is CASRVRDSTDTQYF. The CDR3 DNA reads TGTGCCAGCAGAGTCAGGGATAGCACAGATACGCAGTATTTT.

This clonotype was recorded a few times. V gene TRBV20-1 combines with J gene TRBJ2-4; D not certain. Trimming took 3 bases from V and 0 from J, leaving 12 bases between them. This CDR3 spans 15 amino acids. The germline V gene encodes CDR1 DFQATT and CDR2 SNEGSKA (reference sequence). Here the CDR3 DNA reads TGCAGTGCTAGCTTATCGGGTCTAGCCAAAAACATTCAGTACTTC. Protein product: CSASLSGLAKNIQYF.

This clonotype came up a few times. The CDR3 coding sequence is TGTGCCAGCAGCTTAGGACCTCCGGGACAGGGCTCTGGGGCCAACGTCCTGACTTTC. Encoded protein: CASSLGPPGQGSGANVLTF. The rearrangement uses TRBV13 and TRBJ2-6; the match to TRBD1 covers 9 bases. Trimming cost V 0 bases and J 0 bases; bases outside gene matches: 6. CDR1 and CDR2 from the germline V gene are PRHDT and FYEKMQ (reference sequence). There are 19 residues in the CDR3.

Points on this clonotype: Sequence at one end of the junction differs from germline and may be a read error. This rearrangement joins TRBV29-1 to TRBJ1-2, with D unresolved. Germline V gene data show CDR1 as SQVTM and CDR2 as ANQGSEA. The CDR3 is 17 amino acids. CDR3 loop: CSVEGGFTGPANCGYTF. CDR3 sequence (DNA): TGCAGCGTTGAGGGTGGCTTTACCGGTCCAGCTAACTGTGGCTACACCTTC.

This clonotype was detected a few times. This rearrangement joins TRBV20-1 to TRBJ2-1, with D tentatively TRBD1 or TRBD2 (5 bases each). The CDR3 is made up of 14 amino acids. The germline CDR1 and CDR2 sequences are DFQATT and SNEGSKA (reference sequence). Trimming pared 5 bases from V and 6 bases from J, leaving 17 bases between. CDR3: CSAPPRDRLNEQFF. DNA for the CDR3: TGCAGTGCTCCCCCACGGGACCGCCTCAATGAGCAGTTCTTC.

The rearrangement uses TRBV7-2 and TRBJ2-7; D is undetermined. The end of the DNA fits TRBJ2-5 better, so the J call may be wrong. CDR3 length: 13 residues. Germline V lookup: CDR1 SGHTA, CDR2 FQGNSA. The CDR3 protein is CASSLGSYETQYF. The CDR3 DNA is TGTGCCAGCAGCTTAGGAAGCTACGAGACCCAGTACTTC.

This clonotype has just a few counts. The chain joins TRBV12-3 or TRBV12-4 to TRBJ2-7; no clear D gene. Trimming cost V 2 bases and J 5 bases, with 19 bases left between them. CDR3 length: 16 residues. The CDR3 DNA reads as TGTGCCAGCAGTTTACCTCCCAGAAAGTCGTATAACGAGCAGTACTTC. Its translation is CASSLPPRKSYNEQYF.

This clonotype was seen more than once but under ten times. The chain has TRBV11-2 and TRBJ1-2; 8 nucleotides line up with TRBD1. With V trimmed by 1 base and J by 6 bases, 7 bases remained unmatched. The CDR3 is 15 amino acids. The V gene's germline CDR1 is SGHAT and CDR2 FQNNGV. The CDR3 sequence: CASSLGAGGSDGYTF. CDR3 nucleotides: TGTGCCAGCAGCTTAGGGGCAGGGGGCTCGGATGGCTACACCTTC.

The chain couples TRBV3-1 to TRBJ1-6; 8 nucleotides line up with TRBD1. There are 15 residues in the CDR3. Trimming at V came to 4 bases and at J to 7 bases, leaving 6 bases not matched to a gene. Germline assignment: CDR1 LGHDT and CDR2 YNNKEL (reference sequence). CDR3 protein: CASSPQGAKNSPLHF. The CDR3 bases are TGTGCCAGCAGCCCCCAGGGGGCAAAGAATTCACCCCTCCACTTT.

V usage is TRBV20-1 and J usage is TRBJ2-7; no clear D gene. The ends were cut back, 1 base at V and 5 bases at J, with 12 bases in the middle. The CDR3 is 13 residues long. CDR1 and CDR2 (germline): DFQATT, SNEGSKA (reference sequence). As DNA, the CDR3 is TGCAGTGCTAGAGGCCTCGGGTTAGACGAGCAGTACTTC. Translation: CSARGLGLDEQYF.

The chain carries TRBV7-2 and TRBJ2-1; D unresolved. V lost 2 bases to trimming and J lost 2 bases, with 7 bases between them. This CDR3 contains 14 residues. The germline gives CDR1 SGHTA, CDR2 FQGNSA. Here the CDR3 DNA reads TGTGCCAGCAGCTTACTTTCCACCTACAATGAGCAGTTCTTC. The encoded protein is CASSLLSTYNEQFF.

The rearrangement links TRBV29-1 to TRBJ2-7; D uncertain. The CDR3 length is 13 residues. Germline CDR1 SQVTM, CDR2 ANQGSEA. The V end lost 0 bases, the J end lost 0 bases, and 6 bases lay between the germline ends. Here the CDR3 DNA reads TGCAGCGTTGAAGAAGGTCACTCCTACGAGCAGTACTTC. It is translated as CSVEEGHSYEQYF.

This clonotype has a handful of counts. The V call is TRBV5-1, the J call TRBJ2-7; D perhaps matches TRBD2 (6 bases). The J call may be incorrect, as the DNA end agrees better with TRBJ2-5. This CDR3 contains 14 residues. Germline CDR1 and CDR2: SGHRS and YFSETQ. The CDR3 here is CASSYGGQERTQYF. CDR3 bases: TGCGCCAGCAGCTACGGGGGTCAGGAGAGGACCCAGTACTTC.